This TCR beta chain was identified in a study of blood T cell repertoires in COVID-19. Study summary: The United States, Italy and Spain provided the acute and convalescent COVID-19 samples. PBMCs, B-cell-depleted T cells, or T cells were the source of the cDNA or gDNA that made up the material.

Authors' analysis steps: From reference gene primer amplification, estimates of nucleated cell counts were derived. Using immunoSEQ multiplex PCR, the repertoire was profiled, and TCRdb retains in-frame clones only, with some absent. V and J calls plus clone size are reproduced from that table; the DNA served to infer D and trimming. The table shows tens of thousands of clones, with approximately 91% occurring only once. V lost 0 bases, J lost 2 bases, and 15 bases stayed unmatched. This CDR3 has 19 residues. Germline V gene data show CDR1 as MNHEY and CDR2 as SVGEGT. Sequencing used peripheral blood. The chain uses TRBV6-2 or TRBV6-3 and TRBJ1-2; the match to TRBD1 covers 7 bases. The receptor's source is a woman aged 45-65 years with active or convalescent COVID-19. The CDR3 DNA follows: TGTGCCAGCAGTTACTCGAGTGGAGGGGGCGACCCCCGAAACTATGGCTACACCTTC. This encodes CASSYSSGGGDPRNYGYTF.